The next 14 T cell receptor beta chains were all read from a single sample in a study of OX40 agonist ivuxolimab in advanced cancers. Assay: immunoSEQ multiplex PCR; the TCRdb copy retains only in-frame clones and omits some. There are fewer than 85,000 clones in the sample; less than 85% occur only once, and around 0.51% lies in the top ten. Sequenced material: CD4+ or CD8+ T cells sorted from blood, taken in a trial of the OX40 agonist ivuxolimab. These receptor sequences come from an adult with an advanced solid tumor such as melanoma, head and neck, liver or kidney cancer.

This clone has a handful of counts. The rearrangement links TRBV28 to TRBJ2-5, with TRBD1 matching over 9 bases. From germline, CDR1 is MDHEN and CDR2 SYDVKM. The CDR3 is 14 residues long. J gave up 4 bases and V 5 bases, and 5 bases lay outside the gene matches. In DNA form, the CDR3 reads TGTGCCAGCAGTCTAGGGACAGGGCGAGAGACCCAGTACTTC. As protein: CASSLGTGRETQYF.

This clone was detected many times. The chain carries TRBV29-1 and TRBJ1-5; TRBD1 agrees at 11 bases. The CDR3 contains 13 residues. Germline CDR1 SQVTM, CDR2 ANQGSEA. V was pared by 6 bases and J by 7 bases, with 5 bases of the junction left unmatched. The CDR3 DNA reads TGCAGCGTGGGACAGGGGGACGGCCAGCCCCAGCATTTT. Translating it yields CSVGQGDGQPQHF. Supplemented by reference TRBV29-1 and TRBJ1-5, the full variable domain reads SAVISQKPSRDICQRGTSLTIQCQVDSQVTMMFWYRQQPGQSLTLIATANQGSEATYESGFVIDKFPISRPNLTFSTLTVSNMSPEDSSIYLCSVGQGDGQPQHFGDGTRLSIL.

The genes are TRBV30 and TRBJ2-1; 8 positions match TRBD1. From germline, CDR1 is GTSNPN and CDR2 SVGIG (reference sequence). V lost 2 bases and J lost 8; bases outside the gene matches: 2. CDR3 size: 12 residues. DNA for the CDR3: TGTGCCTGGAGTCGGGACAGGTATGAGCAGTTCTTC. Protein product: CAWSRDRYEQFF. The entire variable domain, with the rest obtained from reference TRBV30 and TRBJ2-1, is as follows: SQTIHQWPATLVQPVGSPLSLECTVEGTSNPNLYWYRQAAGRGLQLLFYSVGIGQISSEVPQNLSASRPQDRQFILSSKKLLLSDSGFYLCAWSRDRYEQFFGPGTRLTVL.

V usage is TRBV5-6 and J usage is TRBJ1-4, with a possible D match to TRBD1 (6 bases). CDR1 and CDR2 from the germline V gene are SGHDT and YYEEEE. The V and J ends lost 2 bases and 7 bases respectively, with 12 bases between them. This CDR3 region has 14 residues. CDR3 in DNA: TGTGCCAGCAGCTTTCAGGGGTTAGGTGAAAAACTGTTTTTT. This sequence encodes CASSFQGLGEKLFF.

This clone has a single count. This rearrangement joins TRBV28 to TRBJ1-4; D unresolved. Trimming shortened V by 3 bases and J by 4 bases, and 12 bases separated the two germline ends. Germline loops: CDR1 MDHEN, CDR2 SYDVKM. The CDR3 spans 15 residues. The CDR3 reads CASSLQGLDNEKLFF. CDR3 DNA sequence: TGTGCCAGCAGTTTGCAAGGGCTGGATAATGAAAAACTGTTTTTT.

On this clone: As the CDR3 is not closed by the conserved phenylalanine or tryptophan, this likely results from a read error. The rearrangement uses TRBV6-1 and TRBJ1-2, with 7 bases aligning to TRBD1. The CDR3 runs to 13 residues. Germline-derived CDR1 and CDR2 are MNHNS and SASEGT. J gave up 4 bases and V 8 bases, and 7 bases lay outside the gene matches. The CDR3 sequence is CASSEGARYGYTL. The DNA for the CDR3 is TGTGCCAGCTCGGAGGGGGCTCGCTATGGCTACACCCTC.

CDR3 DNA: TGTGCCAGCAGTAAGGAGGGGGCTGCAACTAATGAAAAACTGTTTTTT. Its protein product is CASSKEGAATNEKLFF. The chain is built from TRBV28 and TRBJ1-4; 7 bases agree with TRBD1. V lost 5 bases and J lost 0; bases outside the gene matches: 6. The CDR3 contains 16 residues. The germline gives CDR1 MDHEN, CDR2 SYDVKM.

This chain's CDR3 is CASSLTWEGAQAFF. CDR3 sequence (DNA): TGTGCCAGCAGCTTGACATGGGAGGGAGCTCAAGCTTTCTTT. V gene TRBV5-6 combines with J gene TRBJ1-1; no reliable D call. There are 14 residues in the CDR3. Trimming stripped 1 base from V and 9 bases from J, with 16 bases between. Germline V gives CDR1 SGHDT, CDR2 YYEEEE.

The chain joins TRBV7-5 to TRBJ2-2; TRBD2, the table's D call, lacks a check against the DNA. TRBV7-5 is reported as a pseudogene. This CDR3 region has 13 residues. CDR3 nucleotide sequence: TGTGCCAGAAGCTACTTGAGGACCGGGGAGCTGTTTTTT. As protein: CARSYLRTGELFF.

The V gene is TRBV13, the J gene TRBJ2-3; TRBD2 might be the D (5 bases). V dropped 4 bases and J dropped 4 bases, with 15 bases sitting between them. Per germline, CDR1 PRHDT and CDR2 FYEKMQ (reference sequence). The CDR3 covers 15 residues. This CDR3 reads CASSSRQTKSDTQYF. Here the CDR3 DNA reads TGTGCCAGCAGCTCAAGGCAGACTAAATCAGATACGCAGTATTTT.

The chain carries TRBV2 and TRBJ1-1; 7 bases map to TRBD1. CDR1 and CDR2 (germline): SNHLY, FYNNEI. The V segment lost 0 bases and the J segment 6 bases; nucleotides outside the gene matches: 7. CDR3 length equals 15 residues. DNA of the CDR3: TGTGCCAGCAGTGAAGCAAGAGGAGGGACAGCTGAAGCTTTCTTT. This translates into CASSEARGGTAEAFF.

The CDR3 loop is CATQKGGDRSNEQFF. CDR3 sequence (DNA): TGTGCCACCCAAAAGGGGGGGGACAGATCGAATGAGCAGTTCTTC. This chain links TRBV19 with TRBJ2-1; D might be TRBD1 or TRBD2, each matching 7 bases. Per germline, CDR1 LNHDA and CDR2 SQIVND (reference sequence). The CDR3 covers 15 residues. V was trimmed by 10 bases and J by 7 bases, leaving 23 bases between them.

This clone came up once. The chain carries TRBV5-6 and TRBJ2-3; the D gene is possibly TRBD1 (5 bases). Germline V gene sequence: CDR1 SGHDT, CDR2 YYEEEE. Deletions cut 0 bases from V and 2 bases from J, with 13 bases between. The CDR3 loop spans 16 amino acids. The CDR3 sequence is CASSLGAGSNTDTQYF. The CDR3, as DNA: TGTGCCAGCAGCTTGGGTGCAGGGTCTAACACAGATACGCAGTATTTT.

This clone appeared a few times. CDR3 nucleotides: TGTGCCAGCAGCGTAGGTTTAACAGATCAAGGCTACACCTTC. This sequence encodes CASSVGLTDQGYTF. The genes are TRBV9 and TRBJ1-2; D is unclear. There are 14 residues in the CDR3. Trimming left V 0 bases short and J 8 bases short, with 14 bases between. Germline CDR1 and CDR2: SGDLS and YYNGEE.